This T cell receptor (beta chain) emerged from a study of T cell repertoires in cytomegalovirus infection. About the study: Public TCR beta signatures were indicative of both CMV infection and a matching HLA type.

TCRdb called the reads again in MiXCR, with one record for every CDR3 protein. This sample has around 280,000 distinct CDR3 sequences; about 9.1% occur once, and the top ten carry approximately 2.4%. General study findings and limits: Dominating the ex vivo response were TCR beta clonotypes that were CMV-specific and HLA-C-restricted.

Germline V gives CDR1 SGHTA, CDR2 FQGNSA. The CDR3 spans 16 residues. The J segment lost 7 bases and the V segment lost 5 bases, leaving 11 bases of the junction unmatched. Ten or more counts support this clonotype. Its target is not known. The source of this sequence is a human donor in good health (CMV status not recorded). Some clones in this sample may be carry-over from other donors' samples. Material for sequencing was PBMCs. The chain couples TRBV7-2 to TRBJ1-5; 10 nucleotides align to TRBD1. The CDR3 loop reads CASSRSLGQGYQPQHF. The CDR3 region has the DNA TGTGCCAGCAGCCGTTCATTGGGACAGGGGTACCAGCCCCAGCATTTT.